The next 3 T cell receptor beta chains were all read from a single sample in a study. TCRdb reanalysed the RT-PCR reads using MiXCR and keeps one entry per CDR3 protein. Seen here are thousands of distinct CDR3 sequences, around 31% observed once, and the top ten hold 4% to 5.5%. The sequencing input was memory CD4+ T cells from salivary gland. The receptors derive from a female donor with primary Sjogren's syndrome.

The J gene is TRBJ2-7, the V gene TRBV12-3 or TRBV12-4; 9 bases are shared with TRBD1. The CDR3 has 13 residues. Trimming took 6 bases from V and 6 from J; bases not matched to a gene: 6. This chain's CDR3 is CASSTGTGREQYF. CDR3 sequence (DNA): TGTGCCAGCAGCACCGGGACAGGGCGCGAGCAGTACTTC.

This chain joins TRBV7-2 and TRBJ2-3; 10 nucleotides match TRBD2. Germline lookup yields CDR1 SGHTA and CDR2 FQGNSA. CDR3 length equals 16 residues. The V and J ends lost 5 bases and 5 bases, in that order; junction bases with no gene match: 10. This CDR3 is CASSIQRGGLGDTQYF. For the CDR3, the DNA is TGTGCCAGCAGCATCCAGCGGGGGGGCCTAGGAGATACGCAGTATTTT.

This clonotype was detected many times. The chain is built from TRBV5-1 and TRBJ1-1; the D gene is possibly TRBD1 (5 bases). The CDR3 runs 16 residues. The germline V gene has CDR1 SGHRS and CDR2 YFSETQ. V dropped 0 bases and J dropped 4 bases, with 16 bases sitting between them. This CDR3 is CASSLGVGRTSTEAFF. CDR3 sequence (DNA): TGCGCCAGCAGCTTGGGGGTAGGCAGGACAAGCACTGAAGCTTTCTTT.